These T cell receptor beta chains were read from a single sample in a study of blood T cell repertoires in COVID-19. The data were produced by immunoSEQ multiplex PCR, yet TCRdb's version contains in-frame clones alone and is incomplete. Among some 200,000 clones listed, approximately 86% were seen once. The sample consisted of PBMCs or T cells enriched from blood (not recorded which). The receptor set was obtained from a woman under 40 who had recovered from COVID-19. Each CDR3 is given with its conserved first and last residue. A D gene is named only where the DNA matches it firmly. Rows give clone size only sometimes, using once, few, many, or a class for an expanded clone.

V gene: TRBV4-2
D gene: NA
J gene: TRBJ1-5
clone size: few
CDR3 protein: CASSQAGLNQPQHF
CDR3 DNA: TGTGCCAGCAGCCAAGCGGGACTGAATCAGCCCCAGCATTTT

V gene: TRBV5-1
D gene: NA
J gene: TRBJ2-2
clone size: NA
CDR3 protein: CASSSTPRANTGELFF
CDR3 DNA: TGCGCCAGCAGCTCCACGCCGCGGGCGAACACCGGGGAGCTGTTTTTT

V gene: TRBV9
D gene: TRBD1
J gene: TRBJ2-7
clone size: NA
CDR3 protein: CASSPGQGAYEQYF
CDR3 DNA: TGTGCCAGCAGCCCAGGACAGGGGGCGTACGAGCAGTACTTC

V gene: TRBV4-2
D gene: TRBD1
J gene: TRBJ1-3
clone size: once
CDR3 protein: CASSQGQGSPFSGNTIYF
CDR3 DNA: TGTGCCAGCAGCCAGGGACAGGGGAGTCCATTCTCTGGAAACACCATATATTTT

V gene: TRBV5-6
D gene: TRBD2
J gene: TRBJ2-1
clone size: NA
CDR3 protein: CASSLDGRYSGGSEQFF
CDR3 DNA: TGTGCCAGCAGCTTGGACGGGAGGTATAGCGGGGGGAGTGAGCAGTTCTTC

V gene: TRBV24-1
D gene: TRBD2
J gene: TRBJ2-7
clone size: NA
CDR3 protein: CATSDPSGAYYEQYF
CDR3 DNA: TGTGCCACCAGTGACCCTAGCGGGGCCTATTACGAGCAGTACTTC

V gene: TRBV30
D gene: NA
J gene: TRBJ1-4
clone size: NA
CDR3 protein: CAWSGGLYNEKLFF
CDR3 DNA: TGTGCCTGGAGTGGGGGACTTTATAATGAAAAACTGTTTTTT

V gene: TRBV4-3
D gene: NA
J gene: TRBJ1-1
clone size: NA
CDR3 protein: CASSQDAGGNTEAFF
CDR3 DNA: TGCGCCAGCAGCCAAGATGCGGGAGGGAACACTGAAGCTTTCTTT

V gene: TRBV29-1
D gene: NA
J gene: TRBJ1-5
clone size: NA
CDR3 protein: CSVEGGEPHQPQHF
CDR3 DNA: TGCAGCGTTGAAGGGGGGGAGCCCCATCAGCCCCAGCATTTT

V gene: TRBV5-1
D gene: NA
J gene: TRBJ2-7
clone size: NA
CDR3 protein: CASRSGTVNYEQYF
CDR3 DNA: TGCGCCAGCAGGTCCGGGACTGTGAACTACGAGCAGTACTTC

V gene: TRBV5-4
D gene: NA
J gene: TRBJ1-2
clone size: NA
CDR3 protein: CASSFDRSFYGYTF
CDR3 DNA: TGTGCCAGCAGCTTTGACAGGAGTTTTTATGGCTACACCTTC

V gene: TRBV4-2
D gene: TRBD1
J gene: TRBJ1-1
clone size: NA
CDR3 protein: CASSPIRQGKNTEAFF
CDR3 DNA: TGTGCCAGCAGCCCGATAAGACAGGGTAAGAACACTGAAGCTTTCTTT

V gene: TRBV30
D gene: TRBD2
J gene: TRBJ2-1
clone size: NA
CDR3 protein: CAWTAGLGMDNEQFF
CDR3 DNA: TGTGCCTGGACTGCGGGACTAGGGATGGACAATGAGCAGTTCTTC

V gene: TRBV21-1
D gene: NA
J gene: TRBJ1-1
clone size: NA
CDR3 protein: CASSKTIGGVTEAFF
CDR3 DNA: TGTGCCAGCAGCAAGACTATTGGGGGGGTTACTGAAGCTTTCTTT

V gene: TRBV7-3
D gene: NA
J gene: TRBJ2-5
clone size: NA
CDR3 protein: CASSLTSGGWETQYF
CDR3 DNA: TGTGCCAGCAGCTTAACTAGCGGAGGTTGGGAGACCCAGTACTTC

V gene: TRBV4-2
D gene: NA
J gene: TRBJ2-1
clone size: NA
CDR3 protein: CASSQGRGGEQFF
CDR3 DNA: TGTGCCAGCAGCCAAGGGAGGGGAGGTGAGCAGTTCTTC

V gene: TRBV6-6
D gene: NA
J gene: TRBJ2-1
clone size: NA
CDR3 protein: CASSYGRGDEQFF
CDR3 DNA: TGTGCCAGCAGTTACGGAAGGGGTGATGAGCAGTTCTTC

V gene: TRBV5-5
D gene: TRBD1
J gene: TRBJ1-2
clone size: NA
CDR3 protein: CASSRYTGDYGYTF
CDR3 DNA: TGTGCCAGCAGCCGATATACAGGGGACTATGGCTACACCTTC